This T cell receptor beta chain derives from a study of blood T cell repertoires in COVID-19. Study at large: Nucleic acid was either cDNA or gDNA, and it came from T cells, B-cell-depleted T cells, or PBMCs.

This clone was seen once. Original processing methods: Estimates of nucleated cell counts were drawn from the amplification of reference gene primers. The table came from immunoSEQ multiplex PCR; TCRdb's copy has only in-frame clones and leaves some out. Clonal size and the V and J genes are those of that table, whereas D and trimming came from the DNA. The table has 120,000 to 150,000 clones, roughly nine tenths seen once. Trimming removed 1 base from V and 4 bases from J; junction bases left unmatched: 8. The CDR3 totals 16 residues. The V gene's germline CDR1 is SGHAT and CDR2 FQNNGV. The V gene is TRBV11-2, the J gene TRBJ2-3, with 7 bases fitting TRBD1. Material: peripheral blood. This TCR derives from a human donor in a cohort sampled during active COVID-19. CDR3 coding DNA: TGTGCCAGCAGCTTAGTCCGTGACAGGGCTGCAGATACGCAGTATTTT. Translation gives CASSLVRDRAADTQYF.